One sample yielded the 28 T cell receptor beta chains listed below, sequenced in a study of PD-L1 blockade in urothelial cancer. The method was immunoSEQ multiplex PCR; TCRdb's version includes in-frame clones alone and lacks a portion of them. The sample has approximately 55,000 clones, about 86% seen once; the top ten hold approximately 20%. The time point was: pretreatment peripheral blood. Sample: PBMCs, taken around atezolizumab (anti-PD-L1) treatment. These receptors all come from a man in his sixties with urothelial cancer.

The chain employs TRBV9 and TRBJ2-3, with TRBD1 matching 9 bases. CDR3 length: 14 amino acids. CDR1 is SGDLS, CDR2 YYNGEE, per germline. Trimming cost V 3 bases and J 4 bases; bases outside gene matches: 3. The CDR3 protein is CASSAWTGADTQYF. CDR3 DNA: TGTGCCAGCAGCGCGTGGACAGGGGCAGATACGCAGTATTTT.

V gene TRBV2 combines with J gene TRBJ2-7; a possible D gene is TRBD2 (6 bases). The CDR3 runs to 14 residues. Germline V CDR1 and CDR2: SNHLY, FYNNEI. The ends were cut back, 7 bases at V and 0 bases at J, with 13 bases in the middle. The CDR3 is CASMSRGSSYEQYF. The CDR3 DNA follows: TGTGCCAGCATGTCACGGGGGAGCTCCTACGAGCAGTACTTC. Supplemented by reference TRBV2 and TRBJ2-7, the full variable domain reads EPEVTQTPSHQVTQMGQEVILRCVPISNHLYFYWYRQILGQKVEFLVSFYNNEISEKSEIFDDQFSVERPDGSNFTLKIRSTKLEDSAMYFCASMSRGSSYEQYFGPGTRLTVT.

The chain couples TRBV27 to TRBJ1-6, with a possible D match to TRBD1 (6 bases). The CDR3 extends over 16 amino acids. V lost 6 bases, J lost 3 bases, and 15 bases lay in between. CDR1 and CDR2 (germline): MNHEY, SMNVEV (reference sequence). CDR3 amino acids: CASRELQGFYNSPLHF. In DNA, the CDR3 is TGTGCCAGCAGGGAATTACAGGGATTCTATAATTCACCCCTCCACTTT.

This rearrangement joins TRBV18 to TRBJ2-3, with D maybe TRBD2 (6 bases). The V gene lost 0 bases and the J gene lost 6 bases, with 13 bases spanning the gap. The CDR3 is 15 residues long. The germline V gene encodes CDR1 KGHSH and CDR2 LQKENI. The CDR3: CASSPPEGVGDTQYF. The DNA of the CDR3 is TGTGCCAGCTCACCACCGGAGGGCGTTGGGGATACGCAGTATTTT. Drawing the rest from reference TRBV18 and TRBJ2-3, the complete variable domain is NAGVMQNPRHLVRRRGQEARLRCSPMKGHSHVYWYRQLPEEGLKFMVYLQKENIIDESGMPKERFSAEFPKEGPSILRIQQVVRGDSAAYFCASSPPEGVGDTQYFGPGTRLTVL.

This clone turned up a few times. Here the CDR3 DNA reads TGTGCCAGTAATTTGGGACTGAAATATAGCAATCAGCCCCAGCATTTT. It encodes CASNLGLKYSNQPQHF. This chain connects TRBV19 to TRBJ1-5; D is possibly TRBD1 (5 bases). Germline-derived CDR1 and CDR2 are LNHDA and SQIVND (reference sequence). V shed 7 bases and J shed 0 bases, with 16 bases lying between them. CDR3 length: 16 amino acids.

V usage is TRBV11-2 and J usage is TRBJ1-6; 12 bases match TRBD1. The V gene's germline CDR1 is SGHAT and CDR2 FQNNGV. V shed 5 bases and J 10 bases; nucleotides not matched to a gene: 3. The CDR3 loop spans 14 amino acids. The CDR3 is CASSGDRGLSPLHF. CDR3 nucleotide sequence: TGTGCCAGCAGCGGGGACAGGGGGCTGTCACCCCTCCACTTT.

CDR3 amino acids: CASSDSGVYTDTQYF. CDR3 sequence (DNA): TGTGCCAGCAGCGATAGCGGGGTTTACACAGATACGCAGTATTTT. The V gene is TRBV7-2, the J gene TRBJ2-3, with 8 nucleotides matching TRBD2. The CDR3 totals 15 residues. Looked up from germline, CDR1 is SGHTA and CDR2 is FQGNSA. J lost 2 bases, V lost 5 bases, and 6 bases had no gene match. The whole variable domain, remainder taken from reference TRBV7-2 and TRBJ2-3, is GAGVSQSPSNKVTEKGKDVELRCDPISGHTALYWYRQSLGQGLEFLIYFQGNSAPDKSGLPSDRFSAERTGGSVSTLTIQRTQQEDSAVYLCASSDSGVYTDTQYFGPGTRLTVL.

This chain uses TRBV11-2 with TRBJ2-5; tentatively, D is TRBD1 (5 bases). V was clipped by 3 bases and J by 2 bases, with 13 bases between them. Germline-derived CDR1 and CDR2 are SGHAT and FQNNGV. The CDR3 has 15 amino acids. CDR3 DNA sequence: TGTGCCAGCAGCTTTTGGGGCAGACCTCAAGAGACCCAGTACTTC. Protein product: CASSFWGRPQETQYF.

This clone was recorded once. The gene calls are TRBV6-6 and TRBJ2-7, with 8 nucleotides matching TRBD1. The CDR3 totals 14 residues. CDR1 is MNHNY and CDR2 is SVGAGI in the germline V gene (reference sequence). Trimming removed 7 bases from V and 6 bases from J; junction bases left unmatched: 11. The CDR3 region is CASTKPTTGAEQYF. The CDR3 DNA is TGTGCCAGCACCAAACCTACGACAGGGGCCGAGCAGTACTTC.

This clone came up a few times. V gene TRBV27 combines with J gene TRBJ1-6; TRBD1 matches 7 bases. Germline CDR1 is MNHEY and CDR2 is SMNVEV (reference sequence). The CDR3 contains 16 residues. Trimming took 6 bases from V and 0 from J; bases not matched to a gene: 5. CDR3 nucleotide sequence: TGTGCCAGCAGCCGGGACAGTATCTCCTATAATTCACCCCTCCACTTT. Encoded protein: CASSRDSISYNSPLHF.

The chain joins TRBV9 to TRBJ2-3; 9 bases align to TRBD1. Germline lookup yields CDR1 SGDLS and CDR2 YYNGEE. V was pared by 3 bases and J by 2 bases, with 13 bases of the junction left unmatched. This CDR3 is 18 amino acids long. The CDR3 sequence is CASSEGTGFSGVTDTQYF. CDR3 in DNA: TGTGCCAGCAGCGAAGGGACAGGGTTTTCAGGTGTCACAGATACGCAGTATTTT.

The chain carries TRBV6-5 and TRBJ2-1; D uncertain. Germline lookup yields CDR1 MNHEY and CDR2 SVGAGI. Trimming took 0 bases from V and 9 from J, leaving 15 bases between them. The CDR3 totals 15 residues. The CDR3 spells CASSYSGPRQTEQFF. The DNA for the CDR3 is TGTGCCAGCAGTTACTCGGGCCCCAGGCAGACTGAGCAGTTCTTC.

This chain's CDR3 is CASSQRTGTANYGYTF. Here the CDR3 DNA reads TGTGCCAGCAGCCAGCGAACAGGGACGGCTAACTATGGCTACACCTTC. The rearrangement joins TRBV14 to TRBJ1-2; a possible D gene is TRBD1 (6 bases). The germline V and J ends were trimmed by 3 bases and 0 bases, with 14 bases remaining between them. The CDR3 is 16 residues long. CDR1 is SGHDN and CDR2 is FVKESK in the germline V gene. Full variable domain (missing parts from reference TRBV14 and TRBJ1-2): EAGVTQFPSHSVIEKGQTVTLRCDPISGHDNLYWYRRVMGKEIKFLLHFVKESKQDESGMPNNRFLAERTGGTYSTLKVQPAELEDSGVYFCASSQRTGTANYGYTFGSGTRLTVV.

The genes are TRBV5-1 and TRBJ1-1, with a possible D match to TRBD1 (5 bases). Looked up from germline, CDR1 is SGHRS and CDR2 is YFSETQ. V was cut by 0 bases and J by 5 bases, with 5 bases left in between. The CDR3 loop spans 12 amino acids. CDR3: CASSLEGTEAFF. The CDR3 coding sequence is TGCGCCAGCAGCTTGGAGGGGACTGAAGCTTTCTTT.

The rearrangement uses TRBV6-4 and TRBJ2-1, with 9 bases aligning to TRBD2. The CDR3 spans 16 residues. The germline V gene has CDR1 MRHNA and CDR2 SNTAGT. After removal of 0 bases from V and 8 bases from J, the junction contained 8 bases not matched to a gene. The CDR3 region is CASSDSSSGSFDEQFF. In nucleotides, the CDR3 is TGTGCCAGCAGTGACTCAAGTAGCGGGAGCTTTGATGAGCAGTTCTTC.

The gene calls are TRBV19 and TRBJ1-1; possible D gene TRBD1, 5 bases. The CDR3 is 15 amino acids. The germline gives CDR1 LNHDA, CDR2 SQIVND (reference sequence). Trimming removed 10 bases at V and 2 bases at J, with 20 bases between. The CDR3 loop reads CATTLNLQGNTEAFF. The CDR3 nucleotides are TGTGCCACCACACTAAACCTTCAGGGTAACACTGAAGCTTTCTTT.

This rearrangement joins TRBV7-9 to TRBJ2-1; TRBD1 might be the D (6 bases). The V gene's germline CDR1 is SEHNR and CDR2 FQNEAQ (reference sequence). Trimming took off 8 bases at V and 6 bases at J, with 14 bases between the two ends. The CDR3 is 13 amino acids. This chain's CDR3 is CASLSGRGNEQFF. The DNA of the CDR3 is TGTGCCAGCCTTTCTGGCAGGGGCAATGAGCAGTTCTTC.

V usage is TRBV9 and J usage is TRBJ1-2; 7 bases agree with TRBD1. The junction had 6 bases not matched to a gene; V was cut back by 3 bases and J by 4 bases. Per the germline V gene, CDR1 is SGDLS and CDR2 is YYNGEE. This CDR3 comprises 14 residues. The CDR3 spells CASSDRGGSYGYTF. In DNA form, the CDR3 reads TGTGCCAGCAGCGACAGGGGCGGTAGCTATGGCTACACCTTC.

The chain uses TRBV10-3 and TRBJ2-3; TRBD1 matches 8 bases. The CDR3 extends over 10 amino acids. J gave up 13 bases and V 11 bases, and 8 bases lay outside the gene matches. Germline assignment: CDR1 ENHRY and CDR2 SYGVKD. CDR3 in DNA: TGTGCCCCGCGGGACAGGAAGAAGTATTTT. This sequence encodes CAPRDRKKYF.

This clone was picked up a small number of times. The rearrangement joins TRBV29-1 to TRBJ2-2; the match to TRBD2 covers 9 bases. CDR1 is SQVTM, CDR2 ANQGSEA, per germline. V was pared by 7 bases and J by 8 bases, with 11 bases of the junction left unmatched. This CDR3 is 14 amino acids long. CDR3 region: CSGSTGLASGELFF. CDR3 coding DNA: TGCAGCGGGTCGACGGGACTAGCTTCAGGGGAGCTGTTTTTT.

Only one count was recorded for this clone. The chain links TRBV7-2 to TRBJ1-5; maybe TRBD1 (6 bases). The CDR3 is 14 residues long. V was pared by 1 base and J by 4 bases, with 8 bases between. The germline gives CDR1 SGHTA, CDR2 FQGNSA. The CDR3, as DNA: TGTGCCAGCAGCTTAGAAGGGGGAAATCAGCCCCAGCATTTT. It specifies CASSLEGGNQPQHF.

The V call is TRBV7-9, the J call TRBJ2-1; D ambiguous. V was trimmed by 5 bases and J by 15 bases, leaving 20 bases between them. CDR3 size: 13 residues. Germline V gives CDR1 SEHNR, CDR2 FQNEAQ (reference sequence). The CDR3 DNA is TGTGCCAGCAGCCCGCTAGTCGAAGGAAGTCGGTTCTTC. It is translated as CASSPLVEGSRFF.

This rearrangement joins TRBV4-1 to TRBJ1-2, with no clear D. The germline CDR1 and CDR2 sequences are MGHRA and YSYEKL. This CDR3 region has 15 residues. Trimming shortened V by 0 bases and J by 8 bases, and 16 bases separated the two germline ends. As DNA, the CDR3 is TGCGCCAGCAGCCAAGATGACCCGGGGAGGGAAGGCTACACCTTC. This encodes CASSQDDPGREGYTF.

J is TRBJ1-1 and V is TRBV6-1, with a weak D call TRBD1 (6 bases). Trimming removed 4 bases from V and 5 bases from J, with 20 bases in between. Germline V lookup: CDR1 MNHNS, CDR2 SASEGT. There are 16 residues in the CDR3. The CDR3 DNA reads as TGTGCCAGCAGTGCCCTCCCGGAAGGGGGAAGGACTGAAGCTTTCTTT. Translated, it gives CASSALPEGGRTEAFF.

V gene TRBV2 combines with J gene TRBJ2-5; 8 positions agree with TRBD2. The J segment lost 5 bases and the V segment lost 6 bases, leaving 8 bases of the junction unmatched. Germline CDR1 reads SNHLY; CDR2 reads FYNNEI. The CDR3 covers 14 residues. The CDR3 sequence: CASRVTSVVETQYF. In DNA form, the CDR3 reads TGTGCCAGCAGGGTGACTAGCGTGGTGGAGACCCAGTACTTC. The full variable domain, completed using reference TRBV2 and TRBJ2-5, is EPEVTQTPSHQVTQMGQEVILRCVPISNHLYFYWYRQILGQKVEFLVSFYNNEISEKSEIFDDQFSVERPDGSNFTLKIRSTKLEDSAMYFCASRVTSVVETQYFGPGTRLLVL.

V and J are TRBV7-9 and TRBJ1-1; D might be TRBD1 (5 bases). The CDR3 extends over 16 amino acids. V was clipped by 1 base and J by 1 base, with 13 bases between them. CDR1 and CDR2 (germline): SEHNR, FQNEAQ (reference sequence). The CDR3, as DNA: TGTGCCAGCAGCTTAGTTTTCTCAGGACAGAACACTGAAGCTTTCTTT. Its translation: CASSLVFSGQNTEAFF.

This rearrangement joins TRBV28 to TRBJ2-7; the D gene is possibly TRBD1 (5 bases). Germline V lookup: CDR1 MDHEN, CDR2 SYDVKM. V was shortened by 6 bases and J by 1 base, with 16 bases between the two germline ends. This CDR3 comprises 15 residues. This chain's CDR3 is CASRYKFRESYEQYF. CDR3 nucleotides: TGTGCCAGCAGATACAAGTTCAGGGAATCCTACGAGCAGTACTTC.

CDR3 DNA: TGTGCTAGTGGTTTGGAACTAGCAACCCGAGAGACCCAGTACTTC. Translating gives CASGLELATRETQYF. The chain combines TRBV12-5 with TRBJ2-5; D might be TRBD2 (6 bases). Deletions cut 1 base from V and 4 bases from J, with 13 bases between. The CDR3 consists of 15 residues. Per the germline V gene, CDR1 is LGHNT and CDR2 is FRNRAP.